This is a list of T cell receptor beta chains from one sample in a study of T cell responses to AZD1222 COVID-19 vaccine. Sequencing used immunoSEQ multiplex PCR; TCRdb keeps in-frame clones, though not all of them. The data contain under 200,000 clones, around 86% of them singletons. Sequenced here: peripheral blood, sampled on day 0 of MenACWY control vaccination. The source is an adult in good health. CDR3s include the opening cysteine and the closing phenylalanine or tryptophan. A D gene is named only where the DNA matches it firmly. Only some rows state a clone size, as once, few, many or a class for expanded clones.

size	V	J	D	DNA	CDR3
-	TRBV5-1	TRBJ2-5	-	TGCGCCAGCAGCCCAGAGCAAGAGACCCAGTACTTC	CASSPEQETQYF
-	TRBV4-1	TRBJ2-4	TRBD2	TGCGCCAGCAGCCCCCTTCGGGGGGACGGGGCCAAAAACATTCAGTACTTC	CASSPLRGDGAKNIQYF
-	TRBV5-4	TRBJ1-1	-	TGTGCCAGCAGCTTCCCAGGCACTGAAGCTTTCTTT	CASSFPGTEAFF
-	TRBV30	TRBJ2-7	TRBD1	TGTGCCTGGAGTCCCGGGACAGGTGCCTACGAGCAGTACTTC	CAWSPGTGAYEQYF
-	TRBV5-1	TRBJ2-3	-	TGCGCCAGCAGCTTGATGACGGGAGAAGATACGCAGTATTTT	CASSLMTGEDTQYF
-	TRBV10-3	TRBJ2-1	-	TGTGCCATCAGTGTAGGGCAGTCCTACAATGAGCAGTTCTTC	CAISVGQSYNEQFF
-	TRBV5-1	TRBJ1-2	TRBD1	TGCGCCAGCAGCCTAGGGACAGGTGGAGGCTACACCTTC	CASSLGTGGGYTF
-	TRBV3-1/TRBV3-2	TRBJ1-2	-	TGTGCCAGCAGCCAAGATGGGGCTAGCTATGGCTACACCTTC	CASSQDGASYGYTF
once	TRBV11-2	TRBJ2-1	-	TGTGCCAGCAGCTTAGGATGGGGTGAGCAGTTCTTC	CASSLGWGEQFF
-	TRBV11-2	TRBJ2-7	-	TGTGCCAGCAGCTTAGAGGGAGCCGGGACTCCACGTTACGAGCAGTACTTC	CASSLEGAGTPRYEQYF
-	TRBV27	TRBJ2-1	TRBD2	TGTGCCAGCCGGGGGCTAGCGGGAGTGTCTGAGCAGTTCTTC	CASRGLAGVSEQFF
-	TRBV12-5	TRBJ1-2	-	TGTGCTAGTGGTTTGGAGGCGGGGAGAGGCTACACCTTC	CASGLEAGRGYTF
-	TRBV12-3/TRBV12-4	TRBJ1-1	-	TGTGCCAGCAGTCTCGCCTACACTGAAGCTTTCTTT	CASSLAYTEAFF
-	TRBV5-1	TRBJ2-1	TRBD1	TGCGCCAGCAGCCAGGGACAGTTTCACAATGAGCAGTTCTTC	CASSQGQFHNEQFF
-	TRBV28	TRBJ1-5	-	TGTGCCAGTCGGCAGGGACTCTCGCATCAGCCCCAGCATTTT	CASRQGLSHQPQHF